This entry describes one TCR beta chain. One junction end does not reproduce the germline sequence, and a read error may be involved. The CDR3 length is 13 residues. In germline, CDR1 is MNHNS, CDR2 SASEGT. These data are taken from a study of shared clonotypes between healthy human individuals. Profiled with immunoSEQ multiplex PCR; TCRdb holds only in-frame clones, not every one. The repertoire holds about 1 million clones, with about 70% as singletons. In the CD4+ fraction, cells were divided into CD45RA+ naive and CD45RA-negative memory subsets. Sequenced sample: memory CD4+ T cells sorted from blood. Subset specified: CD45RA-negative fraction. J is TRBJ2-2 and V is TRBV6-1, with D unresolved. The receptor was derived from a man aged 18 to 30 in good health. The CDR3 bases are TGTGCCAGCAGTAAAGCAGCGACCGGGGAGCTGTTTTTT. Encoded protein: CASSKAATGELFF.